One sample yielded the 3 T cell receptor beta chains listed below, sequenced in a study of OX40 agonist ivuxolimab in advanced cancers. Sequenced by immunoSEQ multiplex PCR; TCRdb stores in-frame clones only, minus some. Of over 50,000 clones in the sample, approximately 80% were seen once. The specimen comprised CD4+ or CD8+ T cells sorted from blood, sampled in a trial of the OX40 agonist ivuxolimab. The receptors derive from an adult with an advanced solid tumor such as melanoma, head and neck, liver or kidney cancer.

The genes are TRBV28 and TRBJ2-1; D is unclear. Germline CDR1 MDHEN, CDR2 SYDVKM. This CDR3 is built from 14 residues. Trimming removed 2 bases from V and 9 bases from J, with 14 bases in between. The CDR3 nucleotides read TGTGCCAGCAGTTTACCGGGCCCTATTCGTGAGCAGTTCTTC. The encoded protein is CASSLPGPIREQFF.

For the CDR3, the DNA is TGCGCCAGCAGCACCGCACCAACCAACCGGGGGGGCAATGAGCAGTTCTTC. Protein sequence: CASSTAPTNRGGNEQFF. The chain uses TRBV5-1 and TRBJ2-1, with 8 bases fitting TRBD2. Trimming removed 4 bases from V and 6 bases from J; junction bases left unmatched: 15. The CDR3 is 17 residues long. The germline CDR1 and CDR2 sequences are SGHRS and YFSETQ.

V and J are TRBV15 and TRBJ1-2; maybe TRBD1 (5 bases). The CDR3 extends over 14 amino acids. Trimming shortened V by 0 bases and J by 4 bases, and 9 bases separated the two germline ends. In germline, CDR1 is LNHNV, CDR2 YYDKDF (reference sequence). CDR3 bases: TGTGCCACCAGCAGAGAGGGACGGAGCTATGGCTACACCTTC. Protein: CATSREGRSYGYTF. The full variable domain, rest sourced from reference TRBV15 and TRBJ1-2, is DAMVIQNPRYQVTQFGKPVTLSCSQTLNHNVMYWYQQKSSQAPKLLFHYYDKDFNNEADTPDNFQSRRPNTSFCFLDIRSPGLGDTAMYLCATSREGRSYGYTFGSGTRLTVV.